This is a list of T cell receptor beta chains from one sample in a study of cytomegalovirus exposure and HLA in healthy donors. Sequencing used immunoSEQ multiplex PCR; TCRdb keeps in-frame clones, though not all of them. The table lists approximately 140,000 clones, about four fifths of them singletons. Specimen: PBMCs. Receptor source: a man aged 50 to 60 in good health and CMV-seropositive. The CDR3 runs from the conserved cysteine through the conserved F or W. A D gene is named only where the DNA matches it firmly. Not all rows give a size; the values are once, few, many and, for expanded clones, a class.

TRBV27	few	TRBJ2-3	-	CASRLQVSTDTQYF	TGTGCCAGCAGATTGCAGGTCAGCACAGATACGCAGTATTTT
TRBV19	once	TRBJ1-5	-	CASTDSRDQPQHF	TGTGCCAGTACAGACAGTCGGGATCAGCCCCAGCATTTT
TRBV5-6	-	TRBJ1-1	-	CASSLTSEGLVRNTEAFF	TGTGCCAGCAGCTTGACTTCGGAGGGACTAGTTAGGAACACTGAAGCTTTCTTT
TRBV6-1	-	TRBJ2-1	TRBD2	CASSSGGRGPFF	TGTGCCAGCAGCTCGGGCGGGAGGGGTCCGTTCTTC
TRBV30	-	TRBJ2-5	TRBD1	CAWRDRGPETQYF	TGTGCCTGGAGGGACAGGGGGCCAGAGACCCAGTACTTC
TRBV6-1	-	TRBJ2-5	-	CASSDRGLRETQYF	TGTGCCAGCAGTGACAGGGGCCTAAGGGAGACCCAGTACTTC
TRBV7-9	-	TRBJ2-2	TRBD1	CASSRDRVAGELFF	TGTGCCAGCAGCCGGGACAGGGTGGCCGGGGAGCTGTTTTTT
TRBV5-4	-	TRBJ2-6	-	CASSREQGTGANVLTF	TGTGCCAGCAGCAGAGAACAGGGAACTGGGGCCAACGTCCTGACTTTC
TRBV5-6	-	TRBJ1-3	TRBD1	CASSLQGPSGNTIYF	TGTGCCAGCAGCTTACAGGGGCCCTCTGGAAACACCATATATTTT
TRBV28	-	TRBJ1-2	-	CASTQDRRYGYTF	TGTGCCAGCACCCAGGACAGAAGATATGGCTACACCTTC
TRBV30	-	TRBJ2-1	TRBD1	CAWSLGTGLREQFF	TGTGCCTGGAGCCTAGGGACAGGTTTACGTGAGCAGTTCTTC
TRBV6-6	once	TRBJ2-5	-	CASSYSEGAGGETQYF	TGTGCCAGCAGTTACTCGGAGGGGGCAGGGGGAGAGACCCAGTACTTC
TRBV30	-	TRBJ2-1	TRBD1	CAWSSIDRDGNEQFF	TGTGCCTGGAGTTCTATCGACAGGGATGGGAATGAGCAGTTCTTC